This T cell receptor (beta chain) was captured in a study of blood T cell repertoires in COVID-19. Produced via immunoSEQ multiplex PCR; TCRdb's table is partial and in-frame only. Here the sample spans 210,000 or so clones, 87% being singletons. CDR1 is MGHRA and CDR2 is YSYEKL in the germline V gene. V gave up 1 base and J gave up 7 bases, with 8 bases separating them. The CDR3 consists of 13 residues. Two consecutive negative NP/OP PCR tests, clearance, or resolved symptoms defined Cohort 3 recovery. What was sequenced was PBMCs or T cells enriched from blood (not recorded which). The receptor comes from a man aged 30-40 years who had recovered from COVID-19. The chain has TRBV4-1 and TRBJ2-1; perhaps TRBD2 as D (5 bases). CDR3 coding DNA: TGCGCCAGCAGCCAAGGAGGGTTTAATGAGCAGTTCTTC. This gives the protein CASSQGGFNEQFF.